A selection of T cell receptor beta chains follows, all from one sample in a study of response to subunit inactivated influenza vaccine. TCRdb re-analysed the RT-PCR reads in MiXCR, keeping a single row per CDR3 protein. Of around 750,000 distinct CDR3 sequences in the sample, 21% were seen once. The sequenced sample was PBMCs from blood, obtained 4 to 6 days after vaccination. Receptors originate from a man between 50 and 59 years old who received an inactivated influenza vaccine. CDR3s include the opening cysteine and the closing phenylalanine or tryptophan. The order of the fields is V gene, clone size, D gene, J gene, CDR3 DNA, CDR3 protein. A D gene is named only where the DNA matches it firmly. Only some rows state a clone size, as once, few, many or a class for expanded clones.

v_gene: TRBV11-2; abundance: many; d_gene: TRBD2; j_gene: TRBJ2-3; CDR3nt: TGTGCCAGCAGCACCTCTAGCGGGGCTACGCAGTATTTT; CDR3aa: CASSTSSGATQYF
v_gene: TRBV12-3/TRBV12-4; abundance: NA; d_gene: TRBD1; j_gene: TRBJ2-7; CDR3nt: TGTGCCAGCAGTTTACTTTCCCGGGACAGTAATTACGAGCAGTACTTC; CDR3aa: CASSLLSRDSNYEQYF
v_gene: TRBV7-2; abundance: few; d_gene: NA; j_gene: TRBJ2-2; CDR3nt: TGTGCCAGCAGCTTAGCTGTCGTGGGGGAGCTGTTTTTT; CDR3aa: CASSLAVVGELFF
v_gene: TRBV29-1; abundance: few; d_gene: NA; j_gene: TRBJ2-7; CDR3nt: TGCAGCACTAGGGGGGCCTACGAGCAGTACTTC; CDR3aa: CSTRGAYEQYF
v_gene: TRBV7-9; abundance: few; d_gene: NA; j_gene: TRBJ2-1; CDR3nt: TGTGCCAGCAGCTTAGCGCTCCGCGGGGATTACAATGAGCAGTTCTTC; CDR3aa: CASSLALRGDYNEQFF
v_gene: TRBV10-3; abundance: NA; d_gene: NA; j_gene: TRBJ2-6; CDR3nt: TGTGCCATCAGTGGAGGGGCCAACGTCCCGACTTTC; CDR3aa: CAISGGANVPTF
v_gene: TRBV6-2/TRBV6-3; abundance: few; d_gene: NA; j_gene: TRBJ2-7; CDR3nt: TGTGCCAGCCGCCAACCTCTGTCTCTGCACGAGCAGTACTTC; CDR3aa: CASRQPLSLHEQYF
v_gene: TRBV10-3; abundance: NA; d_gene: NA; j_gene: TRBJ2-7; CDR3nt: TGTGCCATCAGTGAAAAGGGGGTTTACGAGCAGTACTTC; CDR3aa: CAISEKGVYEQYF
v_gene: TRBV11-2; abundance: few; d_gene: NA; j_gene: TRBJ2-3; CDR3nt: TGTGCCAGCAGCCGAATGGGGGGGCCCCGGAGGAATCCAGATACGCAGTATTTT; CDR3aa: CASSRMGGPRRNPDTQYF
v_gene: TRBV20-1; abundance: few; d_gene: NA; j_gene: TRBJ1-5; CDR3nt: TGCAGTGCTAGATGGGGGGGAAATCAGCCCCAGCATTTT; CDR3aa: CSARWGGNQPQHF
v_gene: TRBV29-1; abundance: NA; d_gene: NA; j_gene: TRBJ1-1; CDR3nt: TGCAGCGTTGTCTTCCAGCACACTGAAGCTTTCTTT; CDR3aa: CSVVFQHTEAFF
v_gene: TRBV20-1; abundance: few; d_gene: NA; j_gene: TRBJ1-2; CDR3nt: TGCAGTGCATGGACAGAATCCTATGGCTACACCTTC; CDR3aa: CSAWTESYGYTF
v_gene: TRBV28; abundance: NA; d_gene: TRBD2; j_gene: TRBJ2-2; CDR3nt: TGTGCCAGCAGTAGCGGGGCGAACACCGGGGAGCTGTTTTTT; CDR3aa: CASSSGANTGELFF
v_gene: TRBV18; abundance: NA; d_gene: TRBD2; j_gene: TRBJ2-3; CDR3nt: TGTGCCAGCTCCCAATACCCGGGGGGAGGCACAGATACGCAGTATTTT; CDR3aa: CASSQYPGGGTDTQYF
v_gene: TRBV12-3/TRBV12-4; abundance: many; d_gene: NA; j_gene: TRBJ2-7; CDR3nt: TGTGCCAGCAGAAAGGGCCCCGCGGCCTACGAGCAGTACTTC; CDR3aa: CASRKGPAAYEQYF
v_gene: TRBV11-2; abundance: few; d_gene: TRBD2; j_gene: TRBJ2-1; CDR3nt: TGTGCCAGCAGCTCGGATAGGCGCGGGAGTTACAATGAGCAGTTCTTC; CDR3aa: CASSSDRRGSYNEQFF
v_gene: TRBV6-1; abundance: few; d_gene: NA; j_gene: TRBJ1-6; CDR3nt: TGTGCCAGCTCGGAAGTTCGCTATAATTCACCCCTCCACTTT; CDR3aa: CASSEVRYNSPLHF
v_gene: TRBV20-1; abundance: few; d_gene: NA; j_gene: TRBJ2-2; CDR3nt: TGCAGTGCTAGGCGATTGGGGGGCTCTCACGGGGAGCTGTTTTTT; CDR3aa: CSARRLGGSHGELFF
v_gene: TRBV20-1; abundance: few; d_gene: NA; j_gene: TRBJ2-5; CDR3nt: TGCAGTGCTAGGCCCCAAGAGACCCAGTACTTC; CDR3aa: CSARPQETQYF
v_gene: TRBV7-6; abundance: few; d_gene: TRBD2; j_gene: TRBJ2-3; CDR3nt: TGTGCCAGCAGACGATCTAGCGGGGGCTCCGCAGATACGCAGTATTTT; CDR3aa: CASRRSSGGSADTQYF
v_gene: TRBV5-1; abundance: NA; d_gene: TRBD1; j_gene: TRBJ2-7; CDR3nt: TGCGCCAGCAGCGCGGCAACAGGGGGCCCCTACGAGCAGTACTTC; CDR3aa: CASSAATGGPYEQYF
v_gene: TRBV9; abundance: many; d_gene: NA; j_gene: TRBJ2-7; CDR3nt: TGTGCCAGCAGCGTATCGGCAGGCACCTACGAGCAGTACTTC; CDR3aa: CASSVSAGTYEQYF
v_gene: TRBV10-3; abundance: few; d_gene: TRBD2; j_gene: TRBJ2-3; CDR3nt: TGTGCCATCAGTGATGGGGGACTAGCGGGGGCCCCTAAGTATTTT; CDR3aa: CAISDGGLAGAPKYF
v_gene: TRBV4-3; abundance: NA; d_gene: NA; j_gene: TRBJ2-3; CDR3nt: TGCGCCAGCAGCCAAGATCTTTACACGCTTACCACGCAGTATTTT; CDR3aa: CASSQDLYTLTTQYF
v_gene: TRBV18; abundance: few; d_gene: NA; j_gene: TRBJ2-1; CDR3nt: TGTGCCAGCTCATCCTTCCGGGACTTAACGTTCTTC; CDR3aa: CASSSFRDLTFF
v_gene: TRBV2; abundance: NA; d_gene: NA; j_gene: TRBJ2-3; CDR3nt: TGTGCCAGCAGTGAAAGTAGATCCGGTACGCAGTATTTT; CDR3aa: CASSESRSGTQYF
v_gene: TRBV20-1; abundance: NA; d_gene: TRBD2; j_gene: TRBJ2-3; CDR3nt: TGCAGTGCTAGAGTGGCGGGAGGTCCCAGTGATACGCAGTATTTT; CDR3aa: CSARVAGGPSDTQYF
v_gene: TRBV4-3; abundance: NA; d_gene: NA; j_gene: TRBJ1-1; CDR3nt: TGCGCCAGCAGCCAAGGGACCTGGCACACTGAAGCTTTCTTT; CDR3aa: CASSQGTWHTEAFF
v_gene: TRBV7-2; abundance: NA; d_gene: TRBD2; j_gene: TRBJ2-3; CDR3nt: TGTGCCAGCAGCTTCGCTAGCGGGGGCCCGGCGGGCACAGATACGCAGTATTTT; CDR3aa: CASSFASGGPAGTDTQYF
v_gene: TRBV20-1; abundance: few; d_gene: NA; j_gene: TRBJ1-5; CDR3nt: TGCAGTGCTAGAGCAGGGGATTATAGCAATCAGCCCCAGCATTTT; CDR3aa: CSARAGDYSNQPQHF
v_gene: TRBV20-1; abundance: few; d_gene: TRBD2; j_gene: TRBJ2-7; CDR3nt: TGCAGTGCCCCGACTAGCGGGAGGGCCCTTGACGAGCAGTACTTC; CDR3aa: CSAPTSGRALDEQYF
v_gene: TRBV6-5; abundance: few; d_gene: NA; j_gene: TRBJ1-1; CDR3nt: TGTGCCAGCAGTTATAACCCGGGGACTGAAGCTTTCTTT; CDR3aa: CASSYNPGTEAFF
v_gene: TRBV25-1; abundance: few; d_gene: NA; j_gene: TRBJ1-1; CDR3nt: TGTGCCAGCAGTCCATCGGGGAGGGGCCGGTCTGAAGCTTTCTTT; CDR3aa: CASSPSGRGRSEAFF
v_gene: TRBV10-3; abundance: few; d_gene: NA; j_gene: TRBJ1-3; CDR3nt: TGTGCCATCAGCCCCGGGGCGGAAGGTGGAAACACCATATATTTT; CDR3aa: CAISPGAEGGNTIYF
v_gene: TRBV4-1; abundance: NA; d_gene: TRBD2; j_gene: TRBJ2-1; CDR3nt: TGCGCCAGCAGCCCCCGGGAGGCCTCCTACAATGAGCAGTTCTTC; CDR3aa: CASSPREASYNEQFF
v_gene: TRBV12-3/TRBV12-4; abundance: few; d_gene: TRBD1; j_gene: TRBJ2-7; CDR3nt: TGTGCCAGCAAAGGCGGAGCGACAGGGGGGTCGAATAGCGAGCAGTACTTC; CDR3aa: CASKGGATGGSNSEQYF
v_gene: TRBV29-1; abundance: few; d_gene: TRBD2; j_gene: TRBJ2-5; CDR3nt: TGCAGCGCGGGCCCGCCTAGCGGGAGTGGTGGGACCCAGTACTTC; CDR3aa: CSAGPPSGSGGTQYF
v_gene: TRBV20-1; abundance: NA; d_gene: TRBD1; j_gene: TRBJ1-6; CDR3nt: TGCAGTGCTAGAGAAAAGGTGCGGGGACAGAATTCACCCCTCCACTTT; CDR3aa: CSAREKVRGQNSPLHF
v_gene: TRBV28; abundance: NA; d_gene: TRBD1; j_gene: TRBJ1-1; CDR3nt: TGTGCCAGCACGATGGCGGGACAGGGGAACACTGAAGCTTTCTTT; CDR3aa: CASTMAGQGNTEAFF
v_gene: TRBV20-1; abundance: NA; d_gene: NA; j_gene: TRBJ1-6; CDR3nt: TGCACTCCCTCTCAGGTCTGGTCACCCCTCCACTTT; CDR3aa: CTPSQVWSPLHF
v_gene: TRBV4-1; abundance: few; d_gene: NA; j_gene: TRBJ2-7; CDR3nt: TGCGCCAGCAGCCAAGGTACCGGGACAAGTAGGTCCTACGAGCAGTACTTC; CDR3aa: CASSQGTGTSRSYEQYF
v_gene: TRBV2; abundance: few; d_gene: NA; j_gene: TRBJ2-7; CDR3nt: TGTGCCAGCAGTGGGGTCGGATACGAGCAGTACTTC; CDR3aa: CASSGVGYEQYF
v_gene: TRBV5-1; abundance: NA; d_gene: TRBD1; j_gene: TRBJ2-7; CDR3nt: TGCGCCAGCAGCTTCCTACGACAGGGTGGGGAGCAGTACTTC; CDR3aa: CASSFLRQGGEQYF
v_gene: TRBV5-1; abundance: NA; d_gene: TRBD2; j_gene: TRBJ2-5; CDR3nt: TGCGCCAGCAGCCGGACTAGCGGGGCGCGAGGAGAGACCCAGTACTTC; CDR3aa: CASSRTSGARGETQYF
v_gene: TRBV20-1; abundance: NA; d_gene: NA; j_gene: TRBJ1-5; CDR3nt: TGCAGTGCCACGGGAGCTAATCAGCCCCAGCATTTT; CDR3aa: CSATGANQPQHF
v_gene: TRBV12-3/TRBV12-4; abundance: many; d_gene: NA; j_gene: TRBJ2-3; CDR3nt: TGTGCCAGCAGGAAGGACTCGTCCAATACGCAGTATTTT; CDR3aa: CASRKDSSNTQYF
v_gene: TRBV20-1; abundance: once; d_gene: TRBD2; j_gene: TRBJ2-7; CDR3nt: TGCAGTGCTAGCTTACTAGCGAGCTCCTACGAGCAGTACTTC; CDR3aa: CSASLLASSYEQYF
v_gene: TRBV6-1; abundance: NA; d_gene: TRBD1; j_gene: TRBJ2-2; CDR3nt: TGTGCCAGCAACCTACTGGGACAGGGGCTTAGGGGGGAGCTGTTTTTT; CDR3aa: CASNLLGQGLRGELFF
v_gene: TRBV5-1; abundance: few; d_gene: TRBD2; j_gene: TRBJ2-1; CDR3nt: TGCGCCAGCAGCTTGGGACTAGCGGGGGGGGCGGATGAGCAGTTCTTC; CDR3aa: CASSLGLAGGADEQFF
v_gene: TRBV7-6; abundance: many; d_gene: TRBD1; j_gene: TRBJ2-1; CDR3nt: TGTGCCAGCAGCTTAGATCCCGGGACAGGGATCCTCACCTACAATGAGCAGTTCTTC; CDR3aa: CASSLDPGTGILTYNEQFF
v_gene: TRBV6-2/TRBV6-3; abundance: NA; d_gene: TRBD2; j_gene: TRBJ2-3; CDR3nt: TGTGCCAGCAGTCGGCAGCGGGAAAGCACAGATACGCAGTATTTT; CDR3aa: CASSRQRESTDTQYF
v_gene: TRBV12-3/TRBV12-4; abundance: many; d_gene: NA; j_gene: TRBJ2-7; CDR3nt: TGTGCCAGCAGTCCTACCTCCTACGAGCAGTACTTC; CDR3aa: CASSPTSYEQYF
v_gene: TRBV4-3; abundance: NA; d_gene: NA; j_gene: TRBJ2-6; CDR3nt: TGCGCCAGCAGCCAAGATATAGGGTATTCTGGGGCCAACGTCCTGACTTTC; CDR3aa: CASSQDIGYSGANVLTF
v_gene: TRBV12-3/TRBV12-4; abundance: few; d_gene: NA; j_gene: TRBJ2-7; CDR3nt: TGTGCCAGCAGTCCGACTCGAGACAGCTACGAGCAGTACTTC; CDR3aa: CASSPTRDSYEQYF
v_gene: TRBV6-5; abundance: few; d_gene: NA; j_gene: TRBJ1-1; CDR3nt: TGTGCCAGCAGTTACTCCCCTATAACCACACTTGGGGCTTTCTTT; CDR3aa: CASSYSPITTLGAFF
v_gene: TRBV7-2; abundance: NA; d_gene: NA; j_gene: TRBJ2-7; CDR3nt: TGTGCCAGCAGCTTAGTCTCAGGGGGGGTCGAGCAGTACTTC; CDR3aa: CASSLVSGGVEQYF
v_gene: TRBV20-1; abundance: many; d_gene: TRBD2; j_gene: TRBJ2-1; CDR3nt: TGCAGTGCTGCCGGGACTAGATGGTTGGATGAGCAGTTCTTC; CDR3aa: CSAAGTRWLDEQFF